This T cell receptor beta chain was recorded in a study of blood T cell repertoires in COVID-19. Study summary: Donors in the United States, Italy and Spain gave samples during acute or convalescent COVID-19.

The CDR3 runs to 13 residues. CDR1 SGHNT and CDR2 YYREEE come from the germline V gene (reference sequence). V was trimmed by 0 bases and J by 7 bases, leaving 11 bases between them. Data came from immunoSEQ multiplex PCR; TCRdb stores just in-frame clones and leaves some out. The sample includes about 100,000 clones, 80% to 90% seen only once; the top ten take roughly 30%. The chain is built from TRBV5-4 and TRBJ2-7; unclear D gene. This TCR was recovered from a woman over 75 with acute or convalescent COVID-19. The sequenced sample was peripheral blood. CDR3 sequence reads: CASSLVGFVEQYF. The CDR3 DNA is TGTGCCAGCAGCTTGGTCGGGTTTGTGGAGCAGTACTTC.